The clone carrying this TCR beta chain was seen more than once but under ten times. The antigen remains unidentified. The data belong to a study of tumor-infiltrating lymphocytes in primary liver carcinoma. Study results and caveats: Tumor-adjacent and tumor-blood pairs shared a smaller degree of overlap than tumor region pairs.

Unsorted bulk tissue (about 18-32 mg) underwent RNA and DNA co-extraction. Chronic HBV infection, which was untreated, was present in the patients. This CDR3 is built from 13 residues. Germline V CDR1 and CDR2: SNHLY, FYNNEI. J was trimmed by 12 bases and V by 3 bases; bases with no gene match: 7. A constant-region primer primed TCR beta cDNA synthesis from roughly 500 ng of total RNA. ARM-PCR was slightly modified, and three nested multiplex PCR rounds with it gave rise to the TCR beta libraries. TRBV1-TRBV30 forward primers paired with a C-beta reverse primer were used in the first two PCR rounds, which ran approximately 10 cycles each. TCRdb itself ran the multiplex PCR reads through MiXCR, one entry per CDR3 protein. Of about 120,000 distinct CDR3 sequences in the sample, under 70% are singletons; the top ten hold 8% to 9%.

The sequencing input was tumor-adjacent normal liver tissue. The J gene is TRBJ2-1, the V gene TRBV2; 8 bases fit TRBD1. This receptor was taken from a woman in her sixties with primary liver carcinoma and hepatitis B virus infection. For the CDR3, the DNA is TGTGCCAGCAGTGACGAGGTTGACAGGGGGCAGTTCTTC. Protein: CASSDEVDRGQFF.